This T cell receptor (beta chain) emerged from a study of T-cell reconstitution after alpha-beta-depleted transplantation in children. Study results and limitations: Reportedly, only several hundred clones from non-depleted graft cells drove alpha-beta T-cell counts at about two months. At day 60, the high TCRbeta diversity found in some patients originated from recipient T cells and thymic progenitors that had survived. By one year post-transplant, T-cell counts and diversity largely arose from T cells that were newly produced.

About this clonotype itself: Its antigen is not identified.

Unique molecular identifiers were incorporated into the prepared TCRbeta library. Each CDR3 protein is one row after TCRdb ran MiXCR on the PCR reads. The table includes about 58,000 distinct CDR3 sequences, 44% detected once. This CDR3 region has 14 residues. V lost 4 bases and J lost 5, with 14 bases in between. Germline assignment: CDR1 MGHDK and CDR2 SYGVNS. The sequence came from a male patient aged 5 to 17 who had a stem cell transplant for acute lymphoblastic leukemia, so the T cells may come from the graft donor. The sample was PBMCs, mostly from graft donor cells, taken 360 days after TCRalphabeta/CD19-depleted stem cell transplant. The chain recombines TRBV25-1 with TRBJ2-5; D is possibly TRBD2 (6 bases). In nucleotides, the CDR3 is TGTGCCAGCAGTGTTAGGACTATCTTCGAGACCCAGTACTTC. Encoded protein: CASSVRTIFETQYF. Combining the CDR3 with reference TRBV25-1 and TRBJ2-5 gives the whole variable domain EADIYQTPRYLVIGTGKKITLECSQTMGHDKMYWYQQDPGMELHLIHYSYGVNSTEKGDLSSESTVSRIRTEHFPLTLESARPSHTSQYLCASSVRTIFETQYFGPGTRLLVL.